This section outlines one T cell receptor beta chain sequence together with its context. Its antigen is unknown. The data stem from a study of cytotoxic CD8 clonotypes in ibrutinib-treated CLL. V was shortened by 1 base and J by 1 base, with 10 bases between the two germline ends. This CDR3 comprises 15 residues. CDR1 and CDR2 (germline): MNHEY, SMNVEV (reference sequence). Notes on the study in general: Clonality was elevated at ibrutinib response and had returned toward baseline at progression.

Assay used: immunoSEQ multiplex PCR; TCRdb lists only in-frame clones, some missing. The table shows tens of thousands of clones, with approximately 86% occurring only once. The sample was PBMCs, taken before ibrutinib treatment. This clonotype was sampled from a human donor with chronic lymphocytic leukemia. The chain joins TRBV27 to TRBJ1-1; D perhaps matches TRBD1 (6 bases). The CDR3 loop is CASSLLRTENTEAFF. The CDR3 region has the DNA TGTGCCAGCAGTTTATTGCGGACAGAGAACACTGAAGCTTTCTTT.